This is a list of T cell receptor beta chains from one sample in a study of cytomegalovirus exposure and HLA in healthy donors. Assay: immunoSEQ multiplex PCR; the TCRdb copy retains only in-frame clones and omits some. The data show about 99,000 clones, about 78% seen once. The sequenced material came from PBMCs. The receptors shown here come from a man aged 40-49 years in good health and CMV-seronegative. CDR3s include the opening cysteine and the closing phenylalanine or tryptophan. D genes are given only for firm matches. Size values are once, few and many counts, or a class for expanded clones, and some rows have none.

clone_size: -
j_call: TRBJ1-4
d_call: -
v_call: TRBV28
cdr3_nt: TGTGCCAGCAGAAGTCGCCTCAGGGGAAAACTGTTTTTT
cdr3_aa: CASRSRLRGKLFF

clone_size: -
j_call: TRBJ2-2
d_call: -
v_call: TRBV7-9
cdr3_nt: TGTGCCAGCAGCTTTCTCGCAGGGGTTTCCCGCTCTAACACCGGGGAGCTGTTTTTT
cdr3_aa: CASSFLAGVSRSNTGELFF

clone_size: few
j_call: TRBJ1-4
d_call: -
v_call: TRBV5-1
cdr3_nt: TGCGCCAGCAGCTTGCCTCAGGGATCTAATGAAAAACTGTTTTTT
cdr3_aa: CASSLPQGSNEKLFF

clone_size: -
j_call: TRBJ1-5
d_call: TRBD1
v_call: TRBV18
cdr3_nt: TGTGCCAGCTCAGGGGGCCAGGGGGACGATCAGCCCCAGCATTTT
cdr3_aa: CASSGGQGDDQPQHF

clone_size: -
j_call: TRBJ2-1
d_call: TRBD1
v_call: TRBV19
cdr3_nt: TGTGCCAGTAGTACAACATACGGGACAGGGGCGTACAATGAGCAGTTCTTC
cdr3_aa: CASSTTYGTGAYNEQFF

clone_size: -
j_call: TRBJ1-3
d_call: -
v_call: TRBV6-1
cdr3_nt: TGTGCCAGCTCCAAGGAGGCAGGCATCGGAAACACCATATATTTT
cdr3_aa: CASSKEAGIGNTIYF

clone_size: -
j_call: TRBJ2-1
d_call: TRBD1
v_call: TRBV4-2
cdr3_nt: TGTGCCAGCAGCCAACGCGGGACAGGCGCTTACAATGAGCAGTTCTTC
cdr3_aa: CASSQRGTGAYNEQFF

clone_size: -
j_call: TRBJ2-1
d_call: -
v_call: TRBV6-5
cdr3_nt: TGTGCCAGCAGCCTTTTGGCGGCCCTTTACAATGAGCAGTTCTTC
cdr3_aa: CASSLLAALYNEQFF

clone_size: -
j_call: TRBJ2-3
d_call: TRBD2
v_call: TRBV7-6
cdr3_nt: TGTGCCAGCAGCTTATCGCGGGGGGGCTCAGATACGCAGTATTTT
cdr3_aa: CASSLSRGGSDTQYF

clone_size: -
j_call: TRBJ2-7
d_call: TRBD2
v_call: TRBV6-1
cdr3_nt: TGTGCCAGCAGTGAGGGGGGGAGGCAAACCTACGAGCAGTACTTC
cdr3_aa: CASSEGGRQTYEQYF

clone_size: -
j_call: TRBJ1-3
d_call: -
v_call: TRBV28
cdr3_nt: TGTGCCAGCAGTTTAAGGGTGTGGACAGCCCCTGGAAACACCATATATTTT
cdr3_aa: CASSLRVWTAPGNTIYF

clone_size: few
j_call: TRBJ2-7
d_call: -
v_call: TRBV5-1
cdr3_nt: TGCGCCAGCAGAGCGGACGCAAGCTCCTACGAGCAGTACTTC
cdr3_aa: CASRADASSYEQYF

clone_size: -
j_call: TRBJ2-5
d_call: TRBD1
v_call: TRBV11-2
cdr3_nt: TGTGCCAGCAGCTTAGACCTGACAGGGAGAGAGACCCAGTACTTC
cdr3_aa: CASSLDLTGRETQYF

clone_size: once
j_call: TRBJ2-2
d_call: TRBD1
v_call: TRBV7-9
cdr3_nt: TGTGCCAGCTGCAGGGGGCCCCTCGAGGAGCTGTTTTTT
cdr3_aa: CASCRGPLEELFF

clone_size: once
j_call: TRBJ1-2
d_call: TRBD1
v_call: TRBV5-1
cdr3_nt: TGCGCCAGCAGCTTAGACAGGGACTATGGCTACACCTTC
cdr3_aa: CASSLDRDYGYTF

clone_size: -
j_call: TRBJ2-7
d_call: -
v_call: TRBV10-2
cdr3_nt: TGCGCCAGCAGTGGAAGGGGTTCCTACGAGCAGTACTTC
cdr3_aa: CASSGRGSYEQYF

clone_size: -
j_call: TRBJ2-3
d_call: TRBD2
v_call: TRBV6-4
cdr3_nt: TGTGCCAGCAGTGAACTAGCGGGAGGTTTAGATACGCAGTATTTT
cdr3_aa: CASSELAGGLDTQYF

clone_size: -
j_call: TRBJ1-5
d_call: -
v_call: TRBV6-1
cdr3_nt: TGTGCCAGCAGTGAAGCTAGGGGTAACAATCAGCCCCAGCATTTT
cdr3_aa: CASSEARGNNQPQHF

clone_size: few
j_call: TRBJ2-2
d_call: -
v_call: TRBV5-4
cdr3_nt: TGTGCCAGCAGCTTGCGGCAGGGGTTAGTCGGGGAGCTGTTTTTT
cdr3_aa: CASSLRQGLVGELFF

clone_size: -
j_call: TRBJ1-1
d_call: TRBD1
v_call: TRBV9
cdr3_nt: TGTGCCAGCAGCTTCGGACAGGGTACTGAAGCTTTCTTT
cdr3_aa: CASSFGQGTEAFF

clone_size: few
j_call: TRBJ1-6
d_call: -
v_call: TRBV4-1
cdr3_nt: TGCGCCAGCAGCCAACCTGACAGAGAGAATTCACCCCTCCACTTT
cdr3_aa: CASSQPDRENSPLHF

clone_size: -
j_call: TRBJ2-5
d_call: TRBD2
v_call: TRBV27
cdr3_nt: TGTGCCAGCAGTTTGGCAGGACTAGCTGGAGAGACCCAGTACTTC
cdr3_aa: CASSLAGLAGETQYF

clone_size: -
j_call: TRBJ2-2
d_call: TRBD1
v_call: TRBV11-3
cdr3_nt: TGTGCCAGCAGCTTAGATGACAGGGGTCACACCGGGGAGCTGTTTTTT
cdr3_aa: CASSLDDRGHTGELFF

clone_size: -
j_call: TRBJ1-1
d_call: -
v_call: TRBV28
cdr3_nt: TGTGCCAGCAGTTCCCAGGTCATGGCTGAAGCTTTCTTT
cdr3_aa: CASSSQVMAEAFF

clone_size: few
j_call: TRBJ1-4
d_call: TRBD1
v_call: TRBV6-6
cdr3_nt: TGTGCCAGCAGTCCCTTCCGAGGCAGGGGGCAAGAAAAACTGTTTTTT
cdr3_aa: CASSPFRGRGQEKLFF

clone_size: -
j_call: TRBJ2-5
d_call: TRBD2
v_call: TRBV10-3
cdr3_nt: TGTGCCATCAGTGAAACTAGCGGGAGGGGACCCGAGACCCAGTACTTC
cdr3_aa: CAISETSGRGPETQYF

clone_size: -
j_call: TRBJ1-1
d_call: TRBD1
v_call: TRBV19
cdr3_nt: TGTGCCAGTAGCCTACAGGGGGCGAACACTGAAGCTTTCTTT
cdr3_aa: CASSLQGANTEAFF

clone_size: few
j_call: TRBJ2-3
d_call: TRBD2
v_call: TRBV2
cdr3_nt: TGTGCCAGCAGCGAGGGAGGGGTGAATGCAGATACGCAGTATTTT
cdr3_aa: CASSEGGVNADTQYF

clone_size: once
j_call: TRBJ2-1
d_call: -
v_call: TRBV2
cdr3_nt: TGTGCCAGCAGCGAAACCCGCGGCAGGGGGGCCAATGAGCAGTTCTTC
cdr3_aa: CASSETRGRGANEQFF

clone_size: -
j_call: TRBJ2-7
d_call: TRBD2
v_call: TRBV5-1
cdr3_nt: TGCGCCAGCAGCCCTGGACTAGCAGTCTCCTCCTACGAGCAGTACTTC
cdr3_aa: CASSPGLAVSSYEQYF

clone_size: -
j_call: TRBJ1-2
d_call: TRBD1
v_call: TRBV4-1
cdr3_nt: TGCGCCAGCAGCCACAGGGGGGACCTATGGGGCTACACCTTC
cdr3_aa: CASSHRGDLWGYTF

clone_size: -
j_call: TRBJ2-7
d_call: -
v_call: TRBV7-9
cdr3_nt: TGTGCCAGCAGATCTAGCCCGGACGGAGTCCCATACGAGCAGTACTTC
cdr3_aa: CASRSSPDGVPYEQYF

clone_size: -
j_call: TRBJ2-7
d_call: TRBD2
v_call: TRBV7-8
cdr3_nt: TGTGCCAGCAGGGCCGGGACTAGCGTAGGATACGAGCAGTACTTC
cdr3_aa: CASRAGTSVGYEQYF

clone_size: -
j_call: TRBJ2-2
d_call: -
v_call: TRBV7-9
cdr3_nt: TGTGCCAGCAGCTTAGTCAGGAACACCGGGGAGCTGTTTTTT
cdr3_aa: CASSLVRNTGELFF

clone_size: -
j_call: TRBJ2-1
d_call: TRBD1
v_call: TRBV6-5
cdr3_nt: TGTGCCAGCGGGACAGGGAGAGACTACAATGAGCAGTTCTTC
cdr3_aa: CASGTGRDYNEQFF

clone_size: once
j_call: TRBJ1-5
d_call: -
v_call: TRBV5-8
cdr3_nt: TGTGCCACCACGGCAGGGGTCTATAGCAATCAGCCCCAGCATTTT
cdr3_aa: CATTAGVYSNQPQHF

clone_size: -
j_call: TRBJ2-1
d_call: TRBD2
v_call: TRBV5-1
cdr3_nt: TGCGCCAGCAGCTCCGTGACTAGCGAGGTCTACAATGAGCAGTTCTTC
cdr3_aa: CASSSVTSEVYNEQFF